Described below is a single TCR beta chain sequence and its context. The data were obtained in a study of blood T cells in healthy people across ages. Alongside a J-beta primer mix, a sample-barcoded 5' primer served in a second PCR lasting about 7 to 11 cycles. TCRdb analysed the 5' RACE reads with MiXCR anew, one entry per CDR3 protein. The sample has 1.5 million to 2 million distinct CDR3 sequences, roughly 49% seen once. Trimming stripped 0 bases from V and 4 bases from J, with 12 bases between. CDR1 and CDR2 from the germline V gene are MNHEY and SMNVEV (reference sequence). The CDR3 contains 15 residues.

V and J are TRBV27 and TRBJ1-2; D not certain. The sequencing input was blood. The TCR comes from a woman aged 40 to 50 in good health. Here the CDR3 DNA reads TGTGCCAGCAGTTTATCGAGGTCGGGGATCTATGGCTACACCTTC. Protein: CASSLSRSGIYGYTF.